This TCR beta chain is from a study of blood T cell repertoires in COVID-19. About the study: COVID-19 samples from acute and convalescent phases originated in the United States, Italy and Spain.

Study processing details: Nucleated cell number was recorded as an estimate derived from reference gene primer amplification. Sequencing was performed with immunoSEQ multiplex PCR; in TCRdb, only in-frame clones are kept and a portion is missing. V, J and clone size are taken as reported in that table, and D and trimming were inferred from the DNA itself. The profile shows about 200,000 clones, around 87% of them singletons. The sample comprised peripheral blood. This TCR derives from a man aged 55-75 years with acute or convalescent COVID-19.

Here the CDR3 reads CASRDRGSGSGNTIYF. CDR3 in DNA: TGTGCCAGCAGGGACAGGGGTTCCGGCTCTGGAAACACCATATATTTT. This rearrangement joins TRBV4-2 to TRBJ1-3, with 9 bases identical to TRBD1. The CDR3 has 16 residues. Germline lookup yields CDR1 LGHNA and CDR2 YNFKEQ. V shed 6 bases, J shed 0 bases, and the junction held 6 bases outside the gene matches.